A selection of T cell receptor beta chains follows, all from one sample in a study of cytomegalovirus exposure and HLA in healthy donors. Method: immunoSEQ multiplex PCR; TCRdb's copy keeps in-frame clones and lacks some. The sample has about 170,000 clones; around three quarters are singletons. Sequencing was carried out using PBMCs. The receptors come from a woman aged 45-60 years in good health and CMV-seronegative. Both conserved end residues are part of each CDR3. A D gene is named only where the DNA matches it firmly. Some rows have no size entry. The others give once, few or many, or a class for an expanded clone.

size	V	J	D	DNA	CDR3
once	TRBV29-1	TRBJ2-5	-	TGCAGCGTTATGGTCCAGGGGATATGGGAGACCCAGTACTTC	CSVMVQGIWETQYF
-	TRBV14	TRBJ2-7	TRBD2	TGTGCCAGCAGCCCGACTTGGTGGACTAGCTACGAGCAGTACTTC	CASSPTWWTSYEQYF
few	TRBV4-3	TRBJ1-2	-	TGCGCCAGCAGCCAGGCCACCCGACAGGCCTTCTATGGCTACACCTTC	CASSQATRQAFYGYTF
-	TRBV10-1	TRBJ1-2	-	TGCGCCAGCAGTGCCTCCGGGACACCGTCGGGCTACACCTTC	CASSASGTPSGYTF
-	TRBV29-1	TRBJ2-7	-	TGCAGCGCCCAGGGGGGACCCTACGAGCAGTACTTC	CSAQGGPYEQYF
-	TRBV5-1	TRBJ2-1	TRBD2	TGCGCCAGCAGCTTGGCCTGGAGGGAGGGAGGTAATGAGCAGTTCTTC	CASSLAWREGGNEQFF
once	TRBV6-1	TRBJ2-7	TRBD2	TGTGCCAGCAGTGACCTCCGCGGGGGATCCTACGAGCAGTACTTC	CASSDLRGGSYEQYF
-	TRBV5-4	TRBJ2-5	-	TGTGCCAGCAGAGGATTAACACCGGGACAAAACCAAGAGACCCAGTACTTC	CASRGLTPGQNQETQYF
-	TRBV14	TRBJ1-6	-	TGTGCCAGCAGCCAAGTGCTACAGGGAAATTCACCCCTCCACTTT	CASSQVLQGNSPLHF
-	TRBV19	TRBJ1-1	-	TGTGCCAGTAGTACGCAGGCTATGAACACTGAAGCTTTCTTT	CASSTQAMNTEAFF
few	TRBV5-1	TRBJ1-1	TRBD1	TGCGCCAGCAGCTTGACGGGACAGGGGACCACTGAAGCTTTCTTT	CASSLTGQGTTEAFF
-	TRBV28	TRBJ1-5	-	TGTGCCAGCAGTTTAAAGGGGGGGAGCAATCAGCCCCAGCATTTT	CASSLKGGSNQPQHF
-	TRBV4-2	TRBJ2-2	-	TGTGCCAGCAGCCAAGCTGACACCGGGGAGCTGTTTTTT	CASSQADTGELFF
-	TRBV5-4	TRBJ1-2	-	TGTGCCAGCAGCTCCGTGGGAGTGGACTATGGCTACACCTTC	CASSSVGVDYGYTF
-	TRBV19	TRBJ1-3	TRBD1	TGTGCCACTAGACCGGACAGGAGCTCTGGAAACACCATATATTTT	CATRPDRSSGNTIYF
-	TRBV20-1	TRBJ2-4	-	TGCAGTGCTAGAACCGGGAACATTCAGTACTTC	CSARTGNIQYF
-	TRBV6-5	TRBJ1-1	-	TGTGCCGCGACTCGGGGGTTGGGCACTGAAGCTTTCTTT	CAATRGLGTEAFF
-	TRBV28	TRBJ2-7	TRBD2	TGTGCCAGCAGTTTAGGGGGGGGCGAGCAGTACTTC	CASSLGGGEQYF
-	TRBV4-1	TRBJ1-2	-	TGCGCCAGCAGCCAAGGGGGGCTCTATGGCTACACCTTC	CASSQGGLYGYTF
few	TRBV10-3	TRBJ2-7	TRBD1	TGTGCCATCAGTGATTCGGACAGGGGGCTCAACGAGCAGTACTTC	CAISDSDRGLNEQYF
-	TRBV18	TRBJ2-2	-	TGTGCCAGCTCACCAGGCCACGCGAACACCGGGGAGCTGTTTTTT	CASSPGHANTGELFF
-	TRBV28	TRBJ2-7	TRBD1	TGTGCCAGCAGTCCTGCGACAGGGGTGATCTACGAGCAGTACTTC	CASSPATGVIYEQYF
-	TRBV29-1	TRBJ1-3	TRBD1	TGCAGCGTGTCGTCTGACAGGGGAGGAAACACCATATATTTT	CSVSSDRGGNTIYF
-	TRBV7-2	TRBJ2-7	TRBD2	TGTGCCAGCAGCCCAACCCGGCGGGGGTACTACGAGCAGTACTTC	CASSPTRRGYYEQYF
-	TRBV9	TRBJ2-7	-	TGTGCCAGCAGCGTAGGGAGAGGGCCCCCCTACGAGCAGTACTTC	CASSVGRGPPYEQYF
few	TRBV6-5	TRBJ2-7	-	TGTGCCAGCAGTTACGGGGCGGCATACGAGCAGTACTTC	CASSYGAAYEQYF
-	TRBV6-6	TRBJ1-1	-	TGTGCCAGCAGTCTCCGGGGGAGCACTGAAGCTTTCTTT	CASSLRGSTEAFF
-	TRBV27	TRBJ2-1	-	TGTGCCAGCAGTTTAGGGCCCGGAGGGCCCCTCTACAATGAGCAGTTCTTC	CASSLGPGGPLYNEQFF
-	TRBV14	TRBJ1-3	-	TGTGCCAGCAGCCAAGATACTCCAGGGCCCAGTATCTTTGGAAACACCATATATTTT	CASSQDTPGPSIFGNTIYF
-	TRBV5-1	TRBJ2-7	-	TGCGCCAGCAATACCCCAGGGTCCTACGAGCAGTACTTC	CASNTPGSYEQYF
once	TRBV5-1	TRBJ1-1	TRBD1	TGCGCCAGCAGTTTCGGACAGGGGGGTTTGAACACTGAAGCTTTCTTT	CASSFGQGGLNTEAFF
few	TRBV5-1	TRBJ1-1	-	TGCGCCAGCAGCCCTGGACAAATTGGGACTGAAGCTTTCTTT	CASSPGQIGTEAFF
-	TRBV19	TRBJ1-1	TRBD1	TGTGCCAGTAGTCCGTGGACAGGGGTGAGCACTGAAGCTTTCTTT	CASSPWTGVSTEAFF
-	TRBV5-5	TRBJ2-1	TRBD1	TGTGCCAGCGACCGGACAGGGAGAAACGAGCAGTTCTTC	CASDRTGRNEQFF
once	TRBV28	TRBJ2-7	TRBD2	TGTGCCAGCAGTTGGAGTAGCGGGAGCGCCTCGGACGAGCAGTACTTC	CASSWSSGSASDEQYF
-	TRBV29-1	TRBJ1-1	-	TGCAGCGTTAAGACAGGATCCATGAACACTGAAGCTTTCTTT	CSVKTGSMNTEAFF
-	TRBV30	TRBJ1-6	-	TGTGCCTGGAATGGGGGGGGAGCCCGGGGTTCACCCCTCCACTTT	CAWNGGGARGSPLHF